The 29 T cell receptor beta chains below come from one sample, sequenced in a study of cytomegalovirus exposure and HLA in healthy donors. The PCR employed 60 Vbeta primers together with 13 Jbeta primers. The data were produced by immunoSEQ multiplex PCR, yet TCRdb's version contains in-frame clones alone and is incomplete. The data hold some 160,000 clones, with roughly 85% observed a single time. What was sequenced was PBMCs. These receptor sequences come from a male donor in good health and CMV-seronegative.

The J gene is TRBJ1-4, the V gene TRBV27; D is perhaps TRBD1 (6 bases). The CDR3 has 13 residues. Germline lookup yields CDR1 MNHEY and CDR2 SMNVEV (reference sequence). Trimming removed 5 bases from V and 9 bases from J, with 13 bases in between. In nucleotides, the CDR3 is TGTGCCAGCAGTAGCCGGACAGACAAAAAACTGTTTTTT. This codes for CASSSRTDKKLFF.

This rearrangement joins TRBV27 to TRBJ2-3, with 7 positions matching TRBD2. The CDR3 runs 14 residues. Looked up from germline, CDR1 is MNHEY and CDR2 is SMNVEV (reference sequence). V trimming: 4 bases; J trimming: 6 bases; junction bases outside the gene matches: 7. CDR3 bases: TGTGCCAGCAGTTCGGAAGGAGCGGGGGATACGCAGTATTTT. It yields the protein CASSSEGAGDTQYF.

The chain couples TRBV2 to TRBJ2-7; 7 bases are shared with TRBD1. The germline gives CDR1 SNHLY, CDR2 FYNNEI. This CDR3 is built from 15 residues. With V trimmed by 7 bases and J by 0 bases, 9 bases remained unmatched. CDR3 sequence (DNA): TGTGCCAGCACTAAAAACAGGGGCGTCTCCTACGAGCAGTACTTC. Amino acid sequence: CASTKNRGVSYEQYF.

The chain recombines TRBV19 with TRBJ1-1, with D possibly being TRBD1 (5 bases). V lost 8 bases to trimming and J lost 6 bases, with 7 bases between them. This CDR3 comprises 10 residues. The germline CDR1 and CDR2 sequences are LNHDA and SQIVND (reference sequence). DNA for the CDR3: TGTGCCAGTGGGGGGGCTGAAGCTTTCTTT. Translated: CASGGAEAFF.

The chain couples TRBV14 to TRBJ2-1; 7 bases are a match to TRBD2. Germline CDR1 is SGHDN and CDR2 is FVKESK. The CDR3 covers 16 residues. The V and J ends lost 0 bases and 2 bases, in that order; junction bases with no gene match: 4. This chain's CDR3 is CASSQDGAGAYNEQFF. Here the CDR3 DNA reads TGTGCCAGCAGCCAAGATGGTGCGGGAGCCTACAATGAGCAGTTCTTC.

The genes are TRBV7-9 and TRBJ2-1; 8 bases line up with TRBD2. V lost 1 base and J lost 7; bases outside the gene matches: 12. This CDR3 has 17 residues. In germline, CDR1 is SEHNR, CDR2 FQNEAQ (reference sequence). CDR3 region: CASSLVRAGGRRNEQFF. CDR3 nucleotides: TGTGCCAGCAGCTTAGTACGGGCGGGAGGAAGAAGAAATGAGCAGTTCTTC.

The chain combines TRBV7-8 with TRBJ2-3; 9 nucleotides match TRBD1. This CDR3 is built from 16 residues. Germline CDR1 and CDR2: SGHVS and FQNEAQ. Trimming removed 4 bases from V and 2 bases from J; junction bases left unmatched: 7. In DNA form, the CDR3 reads TGTGCCAGCAGCTCCAGACGGGACAGGGCCACAGATACGCAGTATTTT. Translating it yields CASSSRRDRATDTQYF. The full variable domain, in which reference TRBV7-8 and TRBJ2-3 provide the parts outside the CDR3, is GAGVSQSPRYKVAKRGQDVALRCDPISGHVSLFWYQQALGQGPEFLTYFQNEAQLDKSGLPSDRFFAERPEGSVSTLKIQRTQQEDSAVYLCASSSRRDRATDTQYFGPGTRLTVL.

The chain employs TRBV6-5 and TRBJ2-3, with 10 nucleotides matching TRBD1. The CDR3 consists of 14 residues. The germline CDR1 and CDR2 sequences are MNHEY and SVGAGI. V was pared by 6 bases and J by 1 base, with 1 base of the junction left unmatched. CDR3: CASRGTGGTDTQYF. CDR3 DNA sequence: TGTGCCAGCAGAGGGACAGGGGGCACAGATACGCAGTATTTT.

The CDR3 loop is CASSLVGHANRGYTF. The CDR3 DNA sequence: TGTGCCAGCAGTTTAGTAGGACATGCCAACAGGGGCTACACCTTC. The chain carries TRBV28 and TRBJ1-2; D perhaps matches TRBD1 (5 bases). The CDR3 extends over 15 amino acids. Trimming took off 2 bases at V and 8 bases at J, with 18 bases between the two ends. Germline V gene lookup returns CDR1 MDHEN and CDR2 SYDVKM.

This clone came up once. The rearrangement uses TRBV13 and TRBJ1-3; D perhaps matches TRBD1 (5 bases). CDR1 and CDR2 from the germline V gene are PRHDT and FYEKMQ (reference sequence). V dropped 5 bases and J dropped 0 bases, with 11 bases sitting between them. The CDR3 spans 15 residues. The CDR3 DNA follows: TGTGCCAGCAGCGTCGGGACTGACTCTGGAAACACCATATATTTT. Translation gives CASSVGTDSGNTIYF.

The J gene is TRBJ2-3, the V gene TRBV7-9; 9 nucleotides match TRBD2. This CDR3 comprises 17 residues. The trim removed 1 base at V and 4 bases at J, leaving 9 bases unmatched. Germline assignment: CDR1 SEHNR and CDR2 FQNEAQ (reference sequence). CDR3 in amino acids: CASSLGPGSGSADTQYF. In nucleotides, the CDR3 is TGTGCCAGCAGCTTAGGCCCGGGTAGCGGGAGCGCAGATACGCAGTATTTT.

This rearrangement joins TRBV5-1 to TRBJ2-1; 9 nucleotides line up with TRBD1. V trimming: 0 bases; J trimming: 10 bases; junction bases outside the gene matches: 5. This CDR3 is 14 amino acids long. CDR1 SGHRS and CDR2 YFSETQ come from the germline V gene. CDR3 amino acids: CASSLGHRGPEQFF. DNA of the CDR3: TGCGCCAGCAGCTTGGGGCACAGGGGGCCAGAGCAGTTCTTC.

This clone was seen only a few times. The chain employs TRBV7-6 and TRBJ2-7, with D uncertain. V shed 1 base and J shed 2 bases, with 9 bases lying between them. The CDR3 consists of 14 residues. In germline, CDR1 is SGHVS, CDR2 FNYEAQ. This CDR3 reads CASSLGRQTYEQYF. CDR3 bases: TGTGCCAGCAGCTTAGGGCGACAAACCTACGAGCAGTACTTC. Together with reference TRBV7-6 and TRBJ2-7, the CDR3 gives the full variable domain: GAGVSQSPRYKVTKRGQDVALRCDPISGHVSLYWYRQALGQGPEFLTYFNYEAQQDKSGLPNDRFSAERPEGSISTLTIQRTEQRDSAMYRCASSLGRQTYEQYFGPGTRLTVT.

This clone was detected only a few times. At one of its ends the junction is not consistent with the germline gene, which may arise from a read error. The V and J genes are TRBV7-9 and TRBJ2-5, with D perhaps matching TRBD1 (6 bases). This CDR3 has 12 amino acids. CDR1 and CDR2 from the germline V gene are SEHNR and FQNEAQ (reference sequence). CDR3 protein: CSSSPTGETQYF. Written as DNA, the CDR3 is TGTTCCAGCAGTCCGACAGGAGAGACCCAGTACTTC.

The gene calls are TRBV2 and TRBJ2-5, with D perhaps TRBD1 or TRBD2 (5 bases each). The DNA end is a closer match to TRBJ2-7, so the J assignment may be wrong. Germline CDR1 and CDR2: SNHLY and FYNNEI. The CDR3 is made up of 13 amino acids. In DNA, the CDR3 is TGTGCCAGCAGTGACGAGGGGCGGGACGAGCAGTACTTC. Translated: CASSDEGRDEQYF.

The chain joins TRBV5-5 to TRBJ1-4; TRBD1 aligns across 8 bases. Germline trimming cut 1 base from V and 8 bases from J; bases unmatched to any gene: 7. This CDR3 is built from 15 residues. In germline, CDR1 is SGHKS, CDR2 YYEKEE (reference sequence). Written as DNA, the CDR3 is TGTGCCAGCAGCTTGTATCAGGGGGCGGGGGAAAAACTGTTTTTT. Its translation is CASSLYQGAGEKLFF.

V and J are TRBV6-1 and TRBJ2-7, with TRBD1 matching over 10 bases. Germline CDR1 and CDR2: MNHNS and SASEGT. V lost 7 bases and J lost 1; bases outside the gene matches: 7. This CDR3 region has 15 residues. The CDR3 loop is CASTPRDRGSYEQYF. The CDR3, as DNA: TGTGCCAGCACTCCCCGGGACAGGGGATCCTACGAGCAGTACTTC.

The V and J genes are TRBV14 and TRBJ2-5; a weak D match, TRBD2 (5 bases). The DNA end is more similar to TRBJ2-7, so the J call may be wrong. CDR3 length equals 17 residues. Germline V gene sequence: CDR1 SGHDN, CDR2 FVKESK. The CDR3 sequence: CASSQEGRGRLAYEQYF. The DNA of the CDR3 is TGTGCCAGCAGCCAAGAAGGGAGAGGCAGGTTAGCCTACGAGCAGTACTTC.

The CDR3 coding sequence is TGTGCCAGCAGAAACTACGGAACTAATGAAAAACTGTTTTTT. It codes for CASRNYGTNEKLFF. The chain uses TRBV6-6 and TRBJ1-4; D ambiguous. V was clipped by 6 bases and J by 1 base, with 9 bases between them. From germline, CDR1 is MNHNY and CDR2 SVGAGI (reference sequence). This CDR3 has 14 residues.

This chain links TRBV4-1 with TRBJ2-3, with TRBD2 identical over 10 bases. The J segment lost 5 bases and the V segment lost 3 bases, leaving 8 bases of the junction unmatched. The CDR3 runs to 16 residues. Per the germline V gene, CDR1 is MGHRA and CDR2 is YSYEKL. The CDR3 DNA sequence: TGCGCCAGCAGCCAGGTTACTAGCGGGATGGAAGATACGCAGTATTTT. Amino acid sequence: CASSQVTSGMEDTQYF.

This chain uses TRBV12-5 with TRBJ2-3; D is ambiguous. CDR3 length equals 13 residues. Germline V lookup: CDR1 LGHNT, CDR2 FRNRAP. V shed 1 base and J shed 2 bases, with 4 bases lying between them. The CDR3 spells CASGLGYTDTQYF. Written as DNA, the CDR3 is TGTGCTAGTGGTTTGGGTTACACAGATACGCAGTATTTT. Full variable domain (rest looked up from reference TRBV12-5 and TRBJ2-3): DARVTQTPRHKVTEMGQEVTMRCQPILGHNTVFWYRQTMMQGLELLAYFRNRAPLDDSGMPKDRFSAEMPDATLATLKIQPSEPRDSAVYFCASGLGYTDTQYFGPGTRLTVL.

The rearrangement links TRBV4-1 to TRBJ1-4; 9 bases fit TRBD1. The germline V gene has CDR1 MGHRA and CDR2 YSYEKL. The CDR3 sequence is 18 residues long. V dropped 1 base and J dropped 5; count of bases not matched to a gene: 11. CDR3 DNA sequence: TGCGCCAGCAGCCAAGGACTACAGGGGGCGGCACCGAATGAAAAACTGTTTTTT. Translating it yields CASSQGLQGAAPNEKLFF.

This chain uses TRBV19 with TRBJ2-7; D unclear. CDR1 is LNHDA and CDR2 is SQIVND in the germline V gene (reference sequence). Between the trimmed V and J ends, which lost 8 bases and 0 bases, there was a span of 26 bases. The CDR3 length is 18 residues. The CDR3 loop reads CASPFEPSLDFDSYEQYF. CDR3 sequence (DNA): TGTGCCAGTCCATTTGAGCCAAGCCTCGATTTTGACTCCTACGAGCAGTACTTC.

For the CDR3, the DNA is TGTGCCAGCAGACGGACTAGCGGGAGGGCAGATACGCAGTATTTT. Its protein product is CASRRTSGRADTQYF. V and J are TRBV27 and TRBJ2-3; 15 bases are a match to TRBD2. V lost 6 bases and J lost 4; bases outside the gene matches: 2. The CDR3 consists of 15 residues. Germline V gene sequence: CDR1 MNHEY, CDR2 SMNVEV (reference sequence).

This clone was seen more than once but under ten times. CDR3 in DNA: TGCGCCAGCAGAACTACAGGGGCATCGAACTATGGCTACACCTTC. It specifies CASRTTGASNYGYTF. The V and J genes are TRBV5-1 and TRBJ1-2, with TRBD1 matching over 7 bases. The germline gives CDR1 SGHRS, CDR2 YFSETQ. The trim removed 5 bases at V and 2 bases at J, leaving 9 bases unmatched. This CDR3 has 15 residues.

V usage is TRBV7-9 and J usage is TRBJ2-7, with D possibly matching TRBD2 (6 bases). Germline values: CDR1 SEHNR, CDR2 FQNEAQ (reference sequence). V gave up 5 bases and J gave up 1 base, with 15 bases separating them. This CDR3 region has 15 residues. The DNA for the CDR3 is TGTGCCAGCAGCGGAGGACTTGGAGGGTCCTACGAGCAGTACTTC. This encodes CASSGGLGGSYEQYF. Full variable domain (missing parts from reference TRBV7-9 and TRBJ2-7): DTGVSQNPRHKITKRGQNVTFRCDPISEHNRLYWYRQTLGQGPEFLTYFQNEAQLEKSRLLSDRFSAERPKGSFSTLEIQRTEQGDSAMYLCASSGGLGGSYEQYFGPGTRLTVT.

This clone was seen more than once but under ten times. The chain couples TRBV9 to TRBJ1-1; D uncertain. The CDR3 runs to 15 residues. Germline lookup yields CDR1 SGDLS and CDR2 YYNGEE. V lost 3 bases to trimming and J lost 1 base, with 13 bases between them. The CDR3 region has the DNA TGTGCCAGCAGCGACCCCTTGGGCACGAACACTGAAGCTTTCTTT. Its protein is CASSDPLGTNTEAFF. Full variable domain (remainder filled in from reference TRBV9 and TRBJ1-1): DSGVTQTPKHLITATGQRVTLRCSPRSGDLSVYWYQQSLDQGLQFLIQYYNGEERAKGNILERFSAQQFPDLHSELNLSSLELGDSALYFCASSDPLGTNTEAFFGQGTRLTVV.

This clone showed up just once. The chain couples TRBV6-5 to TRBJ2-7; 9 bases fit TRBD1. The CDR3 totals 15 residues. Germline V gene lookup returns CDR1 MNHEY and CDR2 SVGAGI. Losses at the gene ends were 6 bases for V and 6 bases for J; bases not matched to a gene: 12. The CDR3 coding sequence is TGTGCCAGCAGGGGGGGCGGGACAGGGACCGGCGAGCAGTACTTC. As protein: CASRGGGTGTGEQYF.

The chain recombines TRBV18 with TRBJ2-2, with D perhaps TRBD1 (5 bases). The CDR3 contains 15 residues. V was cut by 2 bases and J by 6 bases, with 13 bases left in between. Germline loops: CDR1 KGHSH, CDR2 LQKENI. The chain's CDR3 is CASSPDQGASGELFF. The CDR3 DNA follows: TGTGCCAGCTCACCAGACCAAGGGGCCTCCGGGGAGCTGTTTTTT.